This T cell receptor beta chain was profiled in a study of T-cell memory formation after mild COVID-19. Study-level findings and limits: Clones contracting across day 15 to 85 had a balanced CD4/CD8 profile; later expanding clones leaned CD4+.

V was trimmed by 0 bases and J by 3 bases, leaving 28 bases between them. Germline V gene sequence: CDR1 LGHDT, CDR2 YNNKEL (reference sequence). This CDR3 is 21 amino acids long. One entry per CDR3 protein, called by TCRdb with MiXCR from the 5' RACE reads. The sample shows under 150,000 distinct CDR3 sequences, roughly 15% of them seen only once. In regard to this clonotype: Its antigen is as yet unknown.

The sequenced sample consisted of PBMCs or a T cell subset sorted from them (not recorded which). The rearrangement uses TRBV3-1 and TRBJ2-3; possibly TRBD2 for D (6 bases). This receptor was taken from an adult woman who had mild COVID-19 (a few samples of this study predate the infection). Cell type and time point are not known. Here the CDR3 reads CASSQDRLGREVLFGTDTQYF. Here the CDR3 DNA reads TGTGCCAGCAGCCAAGATAGGCTTGGAAGGGAGGTATTATTTGGTACAGATACGCAGTATTTT.